This entry lists 13 T cell receptor beta chains sequenced from one sample in a study of shared clonotypes between healthy human individuals. CD8 cells classed as naive were CD45RO-negative and positively selected for CCR7, excluding terminally differentiated effector memory CD45RA+ cells. Data came from immunoSEQ multiplex PCR; TCRdb stores just in-frame clones and leaves some out. The sample lists about 2 million clones, about 95% seen once, with more than 0.95% in the top ten. The sample taken for sequencing was naive CD8+ T cells sorted from blood. These receptors came from a man younger than 35 in good health.

About this clone itself: Other DNA sequences in the sample encode the same CDR3. V gene TRBV25-1 combines with J gene TRBJ2-7; maybe TRBD1 (6 bases). Germline CDR1 MGHDK, CDR2 SYGVNS. There are 12 residues in the CDR3. The ends were cut back, 4 bases at V and 3 bases at J, with 7 bases in the middle. CDR3 sequence: CASSAQGYEQYF. CDR3 in DNA: TGTGCCAGCAGTGCACAGGGCTACGAGCAGTACTTC.

The chain couples TRBV7-9 to TRBJ1-6, with TRBD1 identical over 9 bases. In germline, CDR1 is SEHNR, CDR2 FQNEAQ (reference sequence). Trimming cost V 1 base and J 7 bases; bases outside gene matches: 5. This CDR3 has 16 amino acids. This CDR3 is CASSLGGTGYNSPLHF. Written as DNA, the CDR3 is TGTGCCAGCAGCTTAGGGGGGACAGGGTACAATTCACCCCTCCACTTT.

This clone was recorded only once. This chain uses TRBV7-9 with TRBJ2-7, with D tentatively TRBD1 (6 bases). Trimming stripped 5 bases from V and 5 bases from J, with 13 bases between. Per germline, CDR1 SEHNR and CDR2 FQNEAQ (reference sequence). This CDR3 is 13 amino acids long. In DNA form, the CDR3 reads TGTGCCAGCAGCCCAACAGGGCTGCACGAGCAGTACTTC. Its protein is CASSPTGLHEQYF. The full variable domain, completed using reference TRBV7-9 and TRBJ2-7, is DTGVSQNPRHKITKRGQNVTFRCDPISEHNRLYWYRQTLGQGPEFLTYFQNEAQLEKSRLLSDRFSAERPKGSFSTLEIQRTEQGDSAMYLCASSPTGLHEQYFGPGTRLTVT.

The gene calls are TRBV2 and TRBJ2-7, with TRBD2 matching over 10 bases. J was trimmed by 6 bases and V by 11 bases; bases with no gene match: 10. The germline V gene encodes CDR1 SNHLY and CDR2 FYNNEI. This CDR3 spans 13 amino acids. The CDR3 sequence: CAYNGLAGVEQYF. The CDR3 DNA reads TGTGCCTACAACGGGCTAGCGGGAGTCGAGCAGTACTTC.

The V gene is TRBV27, the J gene TRBJ1-5; a possible D gene is TRBD1 (6 bases). The CDR3 runs 17 residues. V lost 0 bases and J 0 bases, leaving 12 bases between the germline ends. CDR1 MNHEY and CDR2 SMNVEV come from the germline V gene (reference sequence). The CDR3 DNA reads TGTGCCAGCAGTTTATCGGCAGGGGACAATAGCAATCAGCCCCAGCATTTT. Residues: CASSLSAGDNSNQPQHF.

Only one count was recorded for this clone. This sample also contains other DNA sequences that code for the same CDR3. The V and J genes are TRBV9 and TRBJ2-3, with D uncertain. Germline assignment: CDR1 SGDLS and CDR2 YYNGEE. V gave up 0 bases and J gave up 0 bases, with 5 bases separating them. The CDR3 runs 14 residues. The chain's CDR3 is CASSVVPSTDTQYF. The CDR3, as DNA: TGTGCCAGCAGCGTAGTACCTAGCACAGATACGCAGTATTTT.

V is TRBV9 and J is TRBJ1-1, with a weak D call TRBD1 (5 bases). Germline values: CDR1 SGDLS, CDR2 YYNGEE. Trimming left V 0 bases short and J 4 bases short, with 13 bases between. The CDR3 spans 15 residues. The CDR3: CASSVGDAAVTEAFF. The CDR3 coding sequence is TGTGCCAGCAGCGTAGGGGACGCCGCTGTCACTGAAGCTTTCTTT.

About this clone: A much bigger clone sits one base away, suggesting this may be a read error. As DNA, the CDR3 is TGTGCCAGCAGCCTAACAGATACGCAGTATTTT. Its translation is CASSLTDTQYF. This chain connects TRBV4-2 to TRBJ2-3, with no clear D. This CDR3 has 11 amino acids. Germline lookup yields CDR1 LGHNA and CDR2 YNFKEQ. The germline V and J ends were trimmed by 4 bases and 3 bases, with 2 bases remaining between them.

This chain links TRBV9 with TRBJ2-7; TRBD1 matches 7 bases. CDR3 length: 16 residues. Trimming removed 0 bases from V and 4 bases from J; junction bases left unmatched: 10. Germline CDR1 is SGDLS and CDR2 is YYNGEE. CDR3 sequence reads: CASSVVDRAGPYEQYF. The CDR3 coding sequence is TGTGCCAGCAGCGTAGTCGACAGGGCAGGACCTTACGAGCAGTACTTC. The entire variable domain, with the rest obtained from reference TRBV9 and TRBJ2-7, is as follows: DSGVTQTPKHLITATGQRVTLRCSPRSGDLSVYWYQQSLDQGLQFLIQYYNGEERAKGNILERFSAQQFPDLHSELNLSSLELGDSALYFCASSVVDRAGPYEQYFGPGTRLTVT.

Worth noting for this clone: The sample carries other DNA sequences with the same CDR3. The chain employs TRBV11-2 and TRBJ2-7; TRBD1 matches at 9 bases. V was clipped by 2 bases and J by 2 bases; unmatched bases: 4. Germline assignment: CDR1 SGHAT and CDR2 FQNNGV. The CDR3 covers 15 residues. The CDR3 nucleotides read TGTGCCAGCAGCTTACAAGGGACAGGGCCCTACGAGCAGTACTTC. Its protein product is CASSLQGTGPYEQYF.

To note about this clone: This specimen includes other DNA sequences encoding the same CDR3. The chain carries TRBV7-9 and TRBJ2-2, with D unresolved. The germline gives CDR1 SEHNR, CDR2 FQNEAQ (reference sequence). V was clipped by 1 base and J by 0 bases, with 3 bases between them. The CDR3 has 14 amino acids. In DNA, the CDR3 is TGTGCCAGCAGCTTAGGGTCGAACACCGGGGAGCTGTTTTTT. Translating it yields CASSLGSNTGELFF.

The chain combines TRBV5-1 with TRBJ2-6, with 9 bases lining up with TRBD1. Germline CDR1 is SGHRS and CDR2 is YFSETQ. The CDR3 has 16 amino acids. V was pared by 6 bases and J by 1 base, with 5 bases of the junction left unmatched. The CDR3 DNA sequence: TGCGCCAGCACTGAGACAGGGGGTTCTGGGGCCAACGTCCTGACTTTC. It codes for CASTETGGSGANVLTF.

This chain connects TRBV5-1 to TRBJ2-7, with TRBD2 matching 7 bases. Germline CDR1 reads SGHRS; CDR2 reads YFSETQ. The ends lost 5 bases at V and 0 bases at J; junction bases unmatched: 5. This CDR3 spans 14 amino acids. The CDR3 region is CASRTERDSYEQYF. The CDR3 DNA reads as TGCGCCAGCAGGACGGAGCGGGACTCCTACGAGCAGTACTTC.